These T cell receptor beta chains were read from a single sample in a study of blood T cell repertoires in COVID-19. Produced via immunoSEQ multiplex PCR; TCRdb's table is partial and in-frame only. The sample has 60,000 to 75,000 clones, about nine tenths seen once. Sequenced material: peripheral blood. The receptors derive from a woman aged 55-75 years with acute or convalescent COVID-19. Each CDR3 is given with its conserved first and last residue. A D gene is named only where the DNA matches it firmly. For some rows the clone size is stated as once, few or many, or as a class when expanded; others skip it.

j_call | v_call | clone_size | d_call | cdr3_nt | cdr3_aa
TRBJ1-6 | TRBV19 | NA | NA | TGTGCCAGTAGGACGGGGAATTCACCCCTCCACTTT | CASRTGNSPLHF
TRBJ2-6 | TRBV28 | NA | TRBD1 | TGTGCCAGCAGCGGTAGGACAGGTTCCCCTGGGGCCAACGTCCTGACTTTC | CASSGRTGSPGANVLTF
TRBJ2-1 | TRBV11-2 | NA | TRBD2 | TGTGCCAGCAGCTTATTAGCGGGGGGGCCAGGAAATGAGCAGTTCTTC | CASSLLAGGPGNEQFF
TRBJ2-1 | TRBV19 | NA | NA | TGTGCCAGTAGTATAGCGGGGAGCTCCTACAATGAGCAGTTCTTC | CASSIAGSSYNEQFF
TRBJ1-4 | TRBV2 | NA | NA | TGTGCCAGCAGTACCGAGGTTAATGAAAAACTGTTTTTT | CASSTEVNEKLFF
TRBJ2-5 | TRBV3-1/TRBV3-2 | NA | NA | TGTGCCAGCAGCCCATCGGCGGGGACGCAAGAGACCCAGTACTTC | CASSPSAGTQETQYF
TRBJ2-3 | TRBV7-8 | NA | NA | TGTGCCAGCAGCTATACGCCTAGGGGAGATACGCAGTATTTT | CASSYTPRGDTQYF
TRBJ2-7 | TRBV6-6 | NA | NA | TGTGCCAGCGGAGGGGAAACCTACGAGCAGTACTTC | CASGGETYEQYF
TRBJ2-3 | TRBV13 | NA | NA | TGTGCCAGCAGCCCCCGGCCGGGTACGCAGTATTTT | CASSPRPGTQYF
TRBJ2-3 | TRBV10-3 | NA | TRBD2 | TGTGCCATCAGCGGCACTAGCGGGGGCACAGATACGCAGTATTTT | CAISGTSGGTDTQYF
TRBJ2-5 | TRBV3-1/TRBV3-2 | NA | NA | TGTGCCAGCAGCCTCCTGGAAGCGGGTGAGACCCAGTACTTC | CASSLLEAGETQYF
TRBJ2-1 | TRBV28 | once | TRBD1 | TGTGCCTCAAACCGGGACAGAACCAATGAGCAGTTCTTC | CASNRDRTNEQFF
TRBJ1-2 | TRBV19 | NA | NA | TGTGCCAGTAGCGCCAGAGGGTTATATGGCTACACCTTC | CASSARGLYGYTF
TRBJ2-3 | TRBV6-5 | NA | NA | TGTGCCAGCAGTGACTCCTTAGCGGTAACAGATACGCAGTATTTT | CASSDSLAVTDTQYF
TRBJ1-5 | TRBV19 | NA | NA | TGTGCCAGTAGTCACCCCCCGGGGAGCAATCAGCCCCAGCATTTT | CASSHPPGSNQPQHF
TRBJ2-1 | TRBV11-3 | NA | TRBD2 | TGTGCCAGCAGCCGGGGGGGCCGCTCCTACAATGAGCAGTTCTTC | CASSRGGRSYNEQFF
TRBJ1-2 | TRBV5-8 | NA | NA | TGTGCCAGCAGCTTCTCGGCAGAGGCTGGCTACACCTTC | CASSFSAEAGYTF
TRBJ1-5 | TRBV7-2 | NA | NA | TGTGCCAGCAGCTTAGGCCGGGGGAATCAGCCCCAGCATTTT | CASSLGRGNQPQHF
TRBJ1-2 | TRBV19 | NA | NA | TGTGCCAGTAGTCCTCAGGGGTATGGCTACACCTTC | CASSPQGYGYTF
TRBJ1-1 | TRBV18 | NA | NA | TGTGCCAGCTCACCAAAGCTGAACACTGAAGCTTTCTTT | CASSPKLNTEAFF
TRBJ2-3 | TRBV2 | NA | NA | TGTGCCAGCACCGAACTAGCAAATACGCAGTATTTT | CASTELANTQYF
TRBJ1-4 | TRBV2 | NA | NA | TGTGCCAGCAGCGACCTGACAGCAACTAATGAAAAACTGTTTTTT | CASSDLTATNEKLFF
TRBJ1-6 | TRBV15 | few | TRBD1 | TGTGCCACCAGCAGAGCCGACAGGGGGGAGTCACCCCTCCACTTT | CATSRADRGESPLHF
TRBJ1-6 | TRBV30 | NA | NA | TGTGCCTGGACCGAGTTCACCCTCCACTTT | CAWTEFTLHF
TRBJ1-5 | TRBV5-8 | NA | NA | TGTGCCAGCAGCATCCCTTTTGGAGGGGGCAATCAGCCCCAGCATTTT | CASSIPFGGGNQPQHF
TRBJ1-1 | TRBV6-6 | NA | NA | TGTGCCAGCAGCCACCACCGACAAAAACCTGAAGCTTTCTTT | CASSHHRQKPEAFF
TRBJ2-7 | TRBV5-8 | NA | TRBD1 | TGTGCCAGCAGCACGCACCGGGACAGGGGGCGCGACGAGCAGTACTTC | CASSTHRDRGRDEQYF
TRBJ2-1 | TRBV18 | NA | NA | TGTGCCAGCTCACCACAACTCCAGGGGGGCAATGAGCAGTTCTTC | CASSPQLQGGNEQFF
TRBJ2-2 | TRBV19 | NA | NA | TGTGCCAGTAGTATTGGACACCATTCTGTTGGGACCGGGGAGCTGTTTTTT | CASSIGHHSVGTGELFF
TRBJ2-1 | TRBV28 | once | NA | TGTGCCAGCAGTGTACAGGGACCAAACGTCTTATACAATGAGCAGTTCTTC | CASSVQGPNVLYNEQFF
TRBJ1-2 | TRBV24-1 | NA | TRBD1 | TGTGCCGCTGGGACAGCCCTTAACTATGGCTACACCTTC | CAAGTALNYGYTF
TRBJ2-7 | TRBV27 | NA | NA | TGTGCCAGCAGTTGGACTTGGGCCAGCTCCTACGAGCAGTACTTC | CASSWTWASSYEQYF
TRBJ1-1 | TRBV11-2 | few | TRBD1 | TGTGCCAGCAGATTAGGCAGGGGGCAGTTAAACACTGAAGCTTTCTTT | CASRLGRGQLNTEAFF
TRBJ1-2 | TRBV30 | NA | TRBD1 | TGTGCCTGGAGTGTACAACCGGGGGACAGGATCAATCACTATGGCTACACCTTC | CAWSVQPGDRINHYGYTF
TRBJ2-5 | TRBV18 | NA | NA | TGTGCCAGCTCACGAGAGGTCAGCGGTGGCCAAGAGACCCAGTACTTC | CASSREVSGGQETQYF
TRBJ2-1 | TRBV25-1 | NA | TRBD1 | TGTGCCAGCAGTGAAATCGGGACAGGGAGTAATGAGCAGTTCTTC | CASSEIGTGSNEQFF
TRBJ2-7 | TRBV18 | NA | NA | TGTGCCAGCTCACCTAGAGGGACATACTACGAGCAGTACTTC | CASSPRGTYYEQYF
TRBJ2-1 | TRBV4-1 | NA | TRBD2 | TGCGCCAGCAGCCAAGGACTAGCCAAGAGCTCCTACAATGAGCAGTTCTTC | CASSQGLAKSSYNEQFF
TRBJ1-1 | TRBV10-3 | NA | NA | TGTGCCATAATTCAGCTGGGACATAAGAACACTGAAGCTTTCTTT | CAIIQLGHKNTEAFF
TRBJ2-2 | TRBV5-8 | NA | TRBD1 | TGTGCCAGCAGCTTGGTCAGGGGGTACACCGGGGAGCTGTTTTTT | CASSLVRGYTGELFF
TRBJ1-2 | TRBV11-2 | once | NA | TGTGCCAGCAGCCCCTCGGGAGGGGTAGGAAACTATGGCTACACCTTC | CASSPSGGVGNYGYTF
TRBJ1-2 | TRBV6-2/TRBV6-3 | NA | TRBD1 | TGTGCCAGCAGTCGGGACAGGACCTTTGGCTACACCTTC | CASSRDRTFGYTF
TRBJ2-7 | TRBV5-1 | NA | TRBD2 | TGCGCCAGCAGCGTAAGCGGGGGGCCTGCCTACGAGCAGTACTTC | CASSVSGGPAYEQYF
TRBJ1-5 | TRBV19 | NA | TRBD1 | TGTGCCAGTAGTCCGGGACAGTCGGCGGCTTATAGCAATCAGCCCCAGCATTTT | CASSPGQSAAYSNQPQHF
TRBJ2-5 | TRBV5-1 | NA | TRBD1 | TGCGCCAGTAATCCGGGACAGATGGAGACCCAGTACTTC | CASNPGQMETQYF
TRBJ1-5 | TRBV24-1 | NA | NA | TGTGCCACCAGTGATTTGGACCCCGCGGGGCCCCAGCATTTT | CATSDLDPAGPQHF
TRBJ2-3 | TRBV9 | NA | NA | TGTGCCAGCAGCGTAGCTGGGGGGAGCACAGATACGCAGTATTTT | CASSVAGGSTDTQYF
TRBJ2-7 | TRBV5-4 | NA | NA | TGTGCCAGCAGCTTGGATTACAGCGGCGAGCAGTACTTC | CASSLDYSGEQYF
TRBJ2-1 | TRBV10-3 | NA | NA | TGTGCCATCAGTGAGTCGAGGCGGGGGCAAGGGAATGAGCAGTTCTTC | CAISESRRGQGNEQFF
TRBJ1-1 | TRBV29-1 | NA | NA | TGCAGCGTTGAATACCAGGGTATTAGGTCTGAAGCTTTCTTT | CSVEYQGIRSEAFF
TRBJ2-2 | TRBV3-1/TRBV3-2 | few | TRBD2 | TGTGCCAGCAGCCGGGGAGCGGGGGGGCCGAACACCGGGGAGCTGTTTTTT | CASSRGAGGPNTGELFF
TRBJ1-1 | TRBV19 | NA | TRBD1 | TGTGCCAGTAGGGAACAGGGGGCGCTAGACGCTTTCTTT | CASREQGALDAFF